This is a list of T cell receptor beta chains from one sample in a study of HIV-infected patients and healthy controls. Each CDR3 protein is one row after TCRdb ran MiXCR on the 5' RACE reads. The sample contains about 17,000 distinct CDR3 sequences, about 9.4% of which appear only once. The sequencing input was blood. Receptor source: an adult in good health. CDR3s include the opening cysteine and the closing phenylalanine or tryptophan. D genes are given only for firm matches. Size values are once, few and many counts, or a class for expanded clones, and some rows have none.

j_call | v_call | d_call | clone_size | cdr3_length | cdr3_aa | cdr3_nt
TRBJ2-3 | TRBV7-2 | TRBD2 | many | 16 | CASSSGLAFSTDTQYF | TGTGCCAGCAGCTCGGGACTAGCGTTTAGCACAGATACGCAGTATTTT
TRBJ2-1 | TRBV14 | TRBD1 | few | 16 | CASSQDDRGRYNEQFF | TGTGCCAGCAGCCAAGATGACAGGGGAAGATACAATGAGCAGTTCTTC
TRBJ2-1 | TRBV7-3 | TRBD2 | NA | 14 | CASSTSGINNEQFF | TGTGCCAGCAGCACTAGCGGGATCAACAATGAGCAGTTCTTC
TRBJ2-1 | TRBV11-2 | NA | many | 16 | CASSLVPEVGNNEQFF | TGTGCCAGCAGCTTAGTGCCGGAGGTCGGGAACAATGAGCAGTTCTTC
TRBJ2-2 | TRBV29-1 | TRBD2 | NA | 16 | CSVDGRLAGVTGELFF | TGCAGCGTTGACGGACGGCTAGCGGGAGTAACCGGGGAGCTGTTTTTT
TRBJ1-1 | TRBV6-5 | NA | few | 15 | CASSYSIWALTEAFF | TGTGCCAGCAGTTACTCGATTTGGGCGCTGACTGAAGCTTTCTTT
TRBJ2-7 | TRBV11-2 | NA | many | 13 | CASSLDWGHEQYF | TGTGCCAGCAGCTTAGATTGGGGACACGAGCAGTACTTC
TRBJ1-2 | TRBV2 | TRBD1 | medium-sized | 13 | CARRTGEKDGYTF | TGTGCCCGCCGGACAGGGGAGAAGGACGGCTACACCTTC
TRBJ2-3 | TRBV7-2 | NA | many | 13 | CASSPGTSDTQYF | TGTGCCAGCAGCCCCGGGACTTCAGATACGCAGTATTTT
TRBJ1-1 | TRBV5-6 | NA | many | 11 | CASSLESEAFF | TGTGCCAGCAGCTTGGAATCTGAAGCTTTCTTT
TRBJ2-6 | TRBV7-9 | TRBD1 | many | 18 | CASSAPGQIISGANVLTF | TGTGCCAGCAGCGCCCCGGGACAGATAATCTCTGGGGCCAACGTCCTGACTTTC
TRBJ1-1 | TRBV9 | NA | NA | 13 | CASQTNPGTEAFF | TGTGCCAGCCAGACAAACCCGGGGACTGAAGCTTTCTTT
TRBJ2-1 | TRBV9 | TRBD2 | many | 15 | CASSAAGLVLAEQFF | TGTGCCAGCAGCGCCGCGGGACTAGTATTAGCTGAGCAGTTCTTC
TRBJ2-6 | TRBV12-3/TRBV12-4 | NA | medium-sized | 13 | CASSLTGANVLTF | TGTGCCAGCAGTTTAACTGGGGCCAACGTCCTGACTTTC
TRBJ2-5 | TRBV28 | NA | many | 14 | CASSYRQSLGTQYF | TGTGCCAGCAGTTATAGACAGTCACTCGGGACCCAGTACTTC
TRBJ2-7 | TRBV19 | NA | many | 12 | CASSIAIYEQYF | TGTGCCAGTAGTATCGCGATCTACGAGCAGTACTTC
TRBJ2-1 | TRBV15 | NA | many | 18 | CATSREPNLGTGANEQFF | TGTGCCACCAGCAGAGAGCCCAACCTAGGTACGGGAGCTAATGAGCAGTTCTTC
TRBJ2-5 | TRBV9 | TRBD2 | NA | 18 | CASSVGGTSGRNQETQYF | TGTGCCAGCAGCGTAGGTGGGACTAGCGGGAGGAACCAAGAGACCCAGTACTTC
TRBJ2-3 | TRBV5-1 | NA | many | 16 | CASSLGQGRGTDTQYF | TGCGCCAGCAGCCTGGGGCAGGGCCGGGGGACAGATACGCAGTATTTT
TRBJ2-5 | TRBV25-1 | TRBD2 | medium-sized | 15 | CASSELAGGLETQYF | TGTGCCAGCAGTGAACTCGCGGGAGGGTTAGAGACCCAGTACTTC
TRBJ2-1 | TRBV12-3/TRBV12-4 | TRBD2 | many | 18 | CASRGGLAGGPSYNEQFF | TGTGCCAGCAGGGGAGGACTAGCGGGAGGCCCCTCCTACAATGAGCAGTTCTTC
TRBJ2-2 | TRBV11-3 | NA | NA | 15 | CASSPRTQNTGELFF | TGTGCCAGCAGCCCAAGGACACAGAACACCGGGGAGCTGTTTTTT
TRBJ1-6 | TRBV6-5 | NA | few | 16 | CASSLGPGGHNSPLHF | TGTGCCAGCAGCTTGGGACCTGGCGGCCATAATTCACCCCTCCACTTT
TRBJ1-5 | TRBV27 | NA | many | 15 | CASSLSGGGSQPQHF | TGTGCCAGCAGTTTATCTGGGGGCGGGAGTCAGCCCCAGCATTTT
TRBJ2-4 | TRBV7-9 | TRBD1 | NA | 17 | CASSLEGQGVVKNIQYF | TGTGCCAGCAGCTTGGAGGGACAGGGGGTGGTCAAAAACATTCAGTACTTC
TRBJ1-5 | TRBV7-2 | TRBD1 | NA | 15 | CASSFRQGGNQPQHF | TGTGCCAGCAGCTTTAGACAGGGCGGCAATCAGCCCCAGCATTTT
TRBJ1-1 | TRBV7-6 | NA | many | 17 | CASSLSGVGLMNTEAFF | TGTGCCAGCAGCCTCTCCGGTGTGGGACTTATGAACACTGAAGCTTTCTTT
TRBJ1-4 | TRBV29-1 | NA | medium-sized | 10 | CSVEAGRLFF | TGCAGCGTTGAGGCTGGGAGGCTGTTTTTT
TRBJ2-7 | TRBV15 | TRBD1 | NA | 12 | CATSREGAEQYF | TGTGCCACCAGCCGCGAGGGGGCCGAGCAGTACTTC
TRBJ2-1 | TRBV27 | TRBD1 | NA | 17 | CASSLLGQAQRYNEQFF | TGTGCCAGCAGTTTGCTTGGACAGGCGCAAAGGTACAATGAGCAGTTCTTC
TRBJ1-1 | TRBV14 | NA | many | 14 | CASSRGQLNTEAFF | TGTGCCAGCAGCCGAGGCCAACTGAACACTGAAGCTTTCTTT
TRBJ2-2 | TRBV19 | NA | many | 13 | CAIQDQNTGELFF | TGTGCCATTCAAGACCAGAACACCGGGGAGCTGTTTTTT
TRBJ1-5 | TRBV27 | TRBD1 | medium-sized | 13 | CASGQGPNQPQHF | TGTGCCAGCGGACAGGGTCCCAATCAGCCCCAGCATTTT
TRBJ2-3 | TRBV20-1 | TRBD2 | medium-sized | 13 | CSARTSGTDTQYF | TGCAGTGCTAGGACTAGCGGCACAGATACGCAGTATTTT
TRBJ2-3 | TRBV30 | NA | many | 15 | CAWSVLAGAGDTQYF | TGTGCCTGGAGTGTACTAGCAGGGGCGGGAGATACGCAGTATTTT
TRBJ2-3 | TRBV3-1 | NA | NA | 17 | CASSQEVAGTVTDTQYF | TGTGCCAGCAGCCAAGAGGTAGCAGGGACGGTCACAGATACGCAGTATTTT
TRBJ1-5 | TRBV7-2 | NA | NA | 21 | CASSLGRTEGRRWISNQPQHF | TGTGCCAGCAGCTTAGGAAGGACAGAGGGGCGGAGGTGGATTAGCAATCAGCCCCAGCATTTT
TRBJ2-7 | TRBV10-3 | TRBD1 | medium-sized | 14 | CAISDPDRAAEQYF | TGTGCCATCAGTGACCCGGACAGGGCCGCCGAGCAGTACTTC
TRBJ1-4 | TRBV7-8 | NA | many | 16 | CASSSGQPGANEKLFF | TGTGCCAGCAGCTCTGGACAACCGGGCGCTAATGAAAAACTGTTTTTT
TRBJ1-4 | TRBV5-5 | TRBD1 | NA | 16 | CASSLKFRQGDEKLFF | TGTGCCAGCAGCTTGAAGTTCCGACAGGGGGATGAAAAACTGTTTTTT
TRBJ2-3 | TRBV30 | TRBD2 | many | 13 | CAWSAGGGDTQYF | TGTGCCTGGAGTGCGGGAGGGGGAGATACGCAGTATTTT
TRBJ2-5 | TRBV19 | TRBD2 | NA | 18 | CASSLALRTSGFQETQYF | TGTGCCAGTAGTTTGGCCCTCAGGACTAGCGGATTCCAAGAGACCCAGTACTTC
TRBJ1-5 | TRBV27 | NA | many | 14 | CASRAGMGNQPQHF | TGTGCCAGCAGGGCAGGGATGGGCAATCAGCCCCAGCATTTT
TRBJ2-3 | TRBV28 | NA | few | 13 | CASSFGGTDTQYF | TGTGCCAGCAGTTTCGGGGGCACAGATACGCAGTATTTT
TRBJ2-1 | TRBV5-1 | TRBD2 | NA | 15 | CASSLAGGSQGEQFF | TGCGCCAGCAGCTTGGCTGGCGGGAGTCAGGGTGAGCAGTTCTTC
TRBJ2-1 | TRBV5-6 | NA | medium-sized | 13 | CASSGPLEDEQFF | TGTGCCAGCAGCGGGCCCTTGGAGGATGAGCAGTTCTTC
TRBJ2-1 | TRBV12-3/TRBV12-4 | NA | many | 14 | CASSRAREDNEQFF | TGTGCCAGCAGCCGCGCCCGGGAAGACAATGAGCAGTTCTTC
TRBJ1-2 | TRBV6-5 | NA | NA | 13 | CASRGDTNYGYTF | TGTGCCAGCCGGGGGGACACTAACTATGGCTACACCTTC
TRBJ2-4 | TRBV7-2 | TRBD2 | NA | 13 | CASSLEREGIQYF | TGTGCCAGCAGCTTAGAGCGGGAGGGTATTCAGTACTTC
TRBJ1-4 | TRBV2 | NA | many | 14 | CASSQGGANEKLFF | TGTGCCAGCAGTCAGGGAGGTGCTAATGAAAAACTGTTTTTT
TRBJ2-3 | TRBV11-2 | TRBD1 | medium-sized | 16 | CASSLLVGQGADTQYF | TGTGCCAGCAGCCTCCTGGTAGGACAGGGAGCAGATACGCAGTATTTT
TRBJ2-1 | TRBV7-2 | NA | many | 18 | CASSLGPPSARSYNEQFF | TGTGCCAGCAGCTTAGGCCCTCCTAGCGCCCGCTCCTACAATGAGCAGTTCTTC
TRBJ2-1 | TRBV30 | NA | many | 13 | CAWGGGPYNEQFF | TGTGCCTGGGGCGGGGGCCCCTACAATGAGCAGTTCTTC
TRBJ1-1 | TRBV29-1 | TRBD1 | NA | 13 | CSVETGGNTEAFF | TGCAGCGTTGAAACAGGGGGGAACACTGAAGCTTTCTTT
TRBJ2-7 | TRBV20-1 | TRBD2 | NA | 14 | CSADPSGRSIEQYF | TGCAGTGCCGACCCTAGCGGGAGATCCATCGAGCAGTACTTC
TRBJ2-5 | TRBV28 | NA | many | 13 | CASSIVSLVAQYF | TGTGCCAGCAGTATAGTCAGCTTGGTGGCCCAGTACTTC
TRBJ1-1 | TRBV6-5 | NA | NA | 13 | CASINGLNTEAFF | TGTGCCAGCATTAATGGGTTGAACACTGAAGCTTTCTTT
TRBJ2-7 | TRBV27 | TRBD2 | many | 14 | CASSPFGGKYEQYF | TGTGCCAGCAGTCCGTTCGGGGGGAAGTACGAGCAGTACTTC
TRBJ2-4 | TRBV30 | TRBD2 | medium-sized | 15 | CAWSSPGLAGIIQYF | TGTGCCTGGAGTTCGCCGGGACTAGCGGGTATCATTCAGTACTTC